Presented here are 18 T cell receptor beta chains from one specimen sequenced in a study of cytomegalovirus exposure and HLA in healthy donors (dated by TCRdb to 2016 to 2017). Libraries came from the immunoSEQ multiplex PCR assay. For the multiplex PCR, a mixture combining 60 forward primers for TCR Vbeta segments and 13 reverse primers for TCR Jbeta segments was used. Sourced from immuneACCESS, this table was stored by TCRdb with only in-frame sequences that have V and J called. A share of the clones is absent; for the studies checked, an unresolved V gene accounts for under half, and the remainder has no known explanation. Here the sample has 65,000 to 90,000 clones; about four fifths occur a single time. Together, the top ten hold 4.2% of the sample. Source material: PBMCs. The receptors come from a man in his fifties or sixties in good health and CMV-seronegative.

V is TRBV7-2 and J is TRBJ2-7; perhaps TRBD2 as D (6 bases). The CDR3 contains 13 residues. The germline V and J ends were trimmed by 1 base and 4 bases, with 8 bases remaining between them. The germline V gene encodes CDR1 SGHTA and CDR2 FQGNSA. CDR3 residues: CASSLEGLYEQYF. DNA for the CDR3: TGTGCCAGCAGCTTAGAGGGACTTTACGAGCAGTACTTC.

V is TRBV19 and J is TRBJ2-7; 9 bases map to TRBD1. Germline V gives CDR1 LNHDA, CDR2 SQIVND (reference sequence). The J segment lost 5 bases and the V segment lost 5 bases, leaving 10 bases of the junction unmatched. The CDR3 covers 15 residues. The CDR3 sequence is CASSPTGTGIHEQYF. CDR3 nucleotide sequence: TGTGCCAGTAGTCCAACCGGGACAGGGATCCACGAGCAGTACTTC.

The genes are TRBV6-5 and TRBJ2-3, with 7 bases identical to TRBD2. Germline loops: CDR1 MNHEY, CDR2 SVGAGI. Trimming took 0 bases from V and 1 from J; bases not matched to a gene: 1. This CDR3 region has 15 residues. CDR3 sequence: CASSYSRGGTDTQYF. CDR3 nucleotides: TGTGCCAGCAGTTACTCACGGGGGGGCACAGATACGCAGTATTTT.

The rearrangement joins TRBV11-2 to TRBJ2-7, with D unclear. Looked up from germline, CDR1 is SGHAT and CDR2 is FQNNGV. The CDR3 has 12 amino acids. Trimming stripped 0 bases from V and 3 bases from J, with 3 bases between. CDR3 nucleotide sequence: TGTGCCAGCAGCTTAGATCTCTACGAGCAGTACTTC. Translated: CASSLDLYEQYF.

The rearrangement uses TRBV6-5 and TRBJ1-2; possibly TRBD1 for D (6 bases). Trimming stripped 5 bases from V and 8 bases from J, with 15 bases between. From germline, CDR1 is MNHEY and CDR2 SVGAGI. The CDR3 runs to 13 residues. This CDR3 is CASSTNRAPGYTF. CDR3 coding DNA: TGTGCCAGCAGTACAAACAGGGCGCCCGGCTACACCTTC.

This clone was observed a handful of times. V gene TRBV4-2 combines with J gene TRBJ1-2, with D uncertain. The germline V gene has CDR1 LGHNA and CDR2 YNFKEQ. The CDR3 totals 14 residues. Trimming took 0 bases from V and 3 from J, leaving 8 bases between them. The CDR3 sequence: CASSQEAGYYGYTF. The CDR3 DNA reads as TGTGCCAGCAGCCAAGAAGCGGGCTACTATGGCTACACCTTC.

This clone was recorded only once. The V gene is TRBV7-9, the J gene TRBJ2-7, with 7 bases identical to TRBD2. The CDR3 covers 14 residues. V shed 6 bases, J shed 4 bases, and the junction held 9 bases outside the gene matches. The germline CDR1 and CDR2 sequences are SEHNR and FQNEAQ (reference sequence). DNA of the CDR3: TGTGCCAGCAGAACTGCGGGGGAGCGGTACGAGCAGTACTTC. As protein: CASRTAGERYEQYF.

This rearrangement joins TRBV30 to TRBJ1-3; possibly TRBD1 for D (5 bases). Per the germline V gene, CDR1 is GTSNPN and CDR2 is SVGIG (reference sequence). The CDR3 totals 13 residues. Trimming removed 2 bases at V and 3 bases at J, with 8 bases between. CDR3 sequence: CAWSWGVGNTIYF. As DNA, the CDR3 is TGTGCCTGGAGTTGGGGGGTTGGAAACACCATATATTTT.

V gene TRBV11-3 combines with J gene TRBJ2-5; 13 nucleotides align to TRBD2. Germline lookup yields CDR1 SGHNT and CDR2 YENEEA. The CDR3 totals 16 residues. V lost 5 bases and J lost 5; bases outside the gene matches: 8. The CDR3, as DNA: TGTGCCAGCAGCGACAGGACTAGCGGGGGCGGGGAGACCCAGTACTTC. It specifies CASSDRTSGGGETQYF.

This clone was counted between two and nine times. CDR3 DNA: TGTGCCAGCAGTGACCGACTAGCGGTCTCCCCGATCGACGAGCAGTACTTC. Translating gives CASSDRLAVSPIDEQYF. The V gene is TRBV6-1, the J gene TRBJ2-7, with 9 bases lining up with TRBD2. The CDR3 runs 17 residues. The V and J ends lost 3 bases and 5 bases, in that order; junction bases with no gene match: 14. Per the germline V gene, CDR1 is MNHNS and CDR2 is SASEGT.

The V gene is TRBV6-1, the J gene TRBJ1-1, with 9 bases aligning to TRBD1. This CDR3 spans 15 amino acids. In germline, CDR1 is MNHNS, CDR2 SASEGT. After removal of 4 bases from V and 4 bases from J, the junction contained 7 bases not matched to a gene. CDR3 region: CASSVDRGGVTEAFF. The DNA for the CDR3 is TGTGCCAGCAGTGTGGACAGGGGCGGTGTCACTGAAGCTTTCTTT.

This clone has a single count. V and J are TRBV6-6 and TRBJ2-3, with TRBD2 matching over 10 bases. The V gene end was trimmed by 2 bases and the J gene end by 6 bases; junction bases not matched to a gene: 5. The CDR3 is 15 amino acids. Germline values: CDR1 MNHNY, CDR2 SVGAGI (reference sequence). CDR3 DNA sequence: TGTGCCAGCAGTTACAGCGGGGGGGCATCCGATACGCAGTATTTT. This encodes CASSYSGGASDTQYF.

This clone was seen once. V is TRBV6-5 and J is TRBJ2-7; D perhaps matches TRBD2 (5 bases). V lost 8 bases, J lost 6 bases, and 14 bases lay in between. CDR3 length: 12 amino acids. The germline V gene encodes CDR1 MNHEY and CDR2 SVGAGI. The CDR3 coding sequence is TGTGCCAGCGATATCACGAGGGTCGAGCAGTACTTC. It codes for CASDITRVEQYF.

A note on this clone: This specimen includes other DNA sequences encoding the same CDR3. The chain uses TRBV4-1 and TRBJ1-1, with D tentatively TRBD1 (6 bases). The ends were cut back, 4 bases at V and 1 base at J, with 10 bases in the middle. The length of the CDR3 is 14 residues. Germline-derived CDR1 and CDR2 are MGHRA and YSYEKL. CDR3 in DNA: TGCGCCAGCAGCCCGGGACAATCGAACACTGAAGCTTTCTTT. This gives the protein CASSPGQSNTEAFF.

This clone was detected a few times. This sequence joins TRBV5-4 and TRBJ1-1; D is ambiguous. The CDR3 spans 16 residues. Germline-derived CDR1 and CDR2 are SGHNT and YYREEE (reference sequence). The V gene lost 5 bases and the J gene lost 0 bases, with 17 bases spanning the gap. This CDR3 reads CASRMAWAGMNTEAFF. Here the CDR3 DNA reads TGTGCCAGCAGAATGGCGTGGGCAGGAATGAACACTGAAGCTTTCTTT.

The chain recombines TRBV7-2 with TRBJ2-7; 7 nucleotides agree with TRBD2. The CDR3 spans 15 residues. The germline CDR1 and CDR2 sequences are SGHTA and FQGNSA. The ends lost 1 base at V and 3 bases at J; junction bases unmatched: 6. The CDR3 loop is CASSLVAGEYYEQYF. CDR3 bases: TGTGCCAGCAGCTTAGTTGCGGGGGAGTACTACGAGCAGTACTTC. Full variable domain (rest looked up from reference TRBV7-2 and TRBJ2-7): GAGVSQSPSNKVTEKGKDVELRCDPISGHTALYWYRQSLGQGLEFLIYFQGNSAPDKSGLPSDRFSAERTGGSVSTLTIQRTQQEDSAVYLCASSLVAGEYYEQYFGPGTRLTVT.

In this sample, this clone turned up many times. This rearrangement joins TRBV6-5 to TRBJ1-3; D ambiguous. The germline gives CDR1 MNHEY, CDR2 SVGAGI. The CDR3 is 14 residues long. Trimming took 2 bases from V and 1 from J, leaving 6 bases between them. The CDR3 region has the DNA TGTGCCAGCAGTTACGATAGATCTGGAAACACCATATATTTT. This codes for CASSYDRSGNTIYF.

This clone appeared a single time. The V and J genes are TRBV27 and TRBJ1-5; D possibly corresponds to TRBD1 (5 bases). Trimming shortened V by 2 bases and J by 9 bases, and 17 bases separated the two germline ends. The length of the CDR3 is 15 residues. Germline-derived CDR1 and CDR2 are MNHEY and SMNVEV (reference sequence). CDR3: CASSLRAGPVWPQHF. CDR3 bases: TGTGCCAGCAGTTTAAGGGCAGGGCCGGTGTGGCCCCAGCATTTT.